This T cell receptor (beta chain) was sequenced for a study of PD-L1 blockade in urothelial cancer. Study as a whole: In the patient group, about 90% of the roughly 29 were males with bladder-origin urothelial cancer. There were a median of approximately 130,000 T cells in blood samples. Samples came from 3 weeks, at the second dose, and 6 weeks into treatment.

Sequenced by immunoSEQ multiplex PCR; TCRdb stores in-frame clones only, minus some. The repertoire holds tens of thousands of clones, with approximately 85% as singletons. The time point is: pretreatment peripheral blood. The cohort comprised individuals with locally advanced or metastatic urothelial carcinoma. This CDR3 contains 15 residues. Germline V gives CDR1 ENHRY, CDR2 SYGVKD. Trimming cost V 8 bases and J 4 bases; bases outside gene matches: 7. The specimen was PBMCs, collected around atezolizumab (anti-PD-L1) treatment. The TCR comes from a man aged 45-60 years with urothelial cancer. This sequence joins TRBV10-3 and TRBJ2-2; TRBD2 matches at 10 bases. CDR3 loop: CAIGQGLASTGELFF. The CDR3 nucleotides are TGTGCCATCGGACAGGGACTAGCGTCCACCGGGGAGCTGTTTTTT.